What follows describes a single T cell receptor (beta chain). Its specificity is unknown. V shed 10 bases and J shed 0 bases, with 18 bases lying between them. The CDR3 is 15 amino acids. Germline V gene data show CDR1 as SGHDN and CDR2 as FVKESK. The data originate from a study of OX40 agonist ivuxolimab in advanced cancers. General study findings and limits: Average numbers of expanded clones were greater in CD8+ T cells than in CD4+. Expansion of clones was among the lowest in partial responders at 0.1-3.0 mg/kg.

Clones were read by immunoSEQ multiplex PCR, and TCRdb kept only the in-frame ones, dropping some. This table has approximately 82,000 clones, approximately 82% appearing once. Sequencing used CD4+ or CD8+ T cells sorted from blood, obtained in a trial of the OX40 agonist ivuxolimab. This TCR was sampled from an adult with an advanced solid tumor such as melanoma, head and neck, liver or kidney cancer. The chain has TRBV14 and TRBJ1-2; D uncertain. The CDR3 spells CATSPDARANYGYTF. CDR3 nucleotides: TGTGCCACCTCCCCCGACGCCCGAGCTAACTATGGCTACACCTTC.